Shown below are 10 T cell receptor beta chains from a single sample sequenced in a study of cytomegalovirus exposure and HLA in healthy donors. Profiled with immunoSEQ multiplex PCR; TCRdb holds only in-frame clones, not every one. Here the sample spans some 150,000 clones, approximately 89% being singletons. What was sequenced was PBMCs. All receptors derive from a woman under 30 in good health and CMV-seropositive.

The table lists this clone with a few counts. Here the CDR3 DNA reads TGTGCCAGCAGTTTAACTGCGGACAGGGCTCTTCCCCTCCACTTT. It encodes CASSLTADRALPLHF. The rearrangement uses TRBV27 and TRBJ1-6; the match to TRBD1 covers 8 bases. The CDR3 is 15 residues long. The junction had 10 bases not matched to a gene; V was cut back by 2 bases and J by 13 bases. Germline assignment: CDR1 MNHEY and CDR2 SMNVEV (reference sequence).

The chain combines TRBV28 with TRBJ1-5; D unclear. There are 15 residues in the CDR3. Germline V lookup: CDR1 MDHEN, CDR2 SYDVKM. Between the trimmed V and J ends, which lost 3 bases and 2 bases, there was a span of 11 bases. The CDR3 here is CASSLGTVGNQPQHF. The CDR3 nucleotides read TGTGCCAGCAGTTTGGGCACTGTGGGCAATCAGCCCCAGCATTTT. Based on the CDR3 plus reference TRBV28 and TRBJ1-5, the full variable domain is DVKVTQSSRYLVKRTGEKVFLECVQDMDHENMFWYRQDPGLGLRLIYFSYDVKMKEKGDIPEGYSVSREKKERFSLILESASTNQTSMYLCASSLGTVGNQPQHFGDGTRLSIL.

The V gene is TRBV7-5, the J gene TRBJ2-3; the D call in the table, TRBD2, was not verified against the DNA. TRBV7-5 is a recognized pseudogene. This CDR3 spans 15 amino acids. The CDR3 sequence is CVRSPPQRFTDTQYF. Written as DNA, the CDR3 is TGTGTCAGAAGCCCCCCCCAGCGGTTCACAGATACGCAGTATTTT.

The chain couples TRBV5-1 to TRBJ1-2; 7 nucleotides agree with TRBD1. The CDR3 has 15 residues. V shed 7 bases and J 4 bases; nucleotides not matched to a gene: 13. The germline gives CDR1 SGHRS, CDR2 YFSETQ. The CDR3 bases are TGCGCCAGCCGCTCTGAACCGGGACAGTCCTATGGCTACACCTTC. This sequence encodes CASRSEPGQSYGYTF.

This chain connects TRBV28 to TRBJ1-4; D might be TRBD1 (6 bases). Germline V gene sequence: CDR1 MDHEN, CDR2 SYDVKM. V was clipped by 5 bases and J by 8 bases, with 21 bases between them. There are 16 residues in the CDR3. The CDR3 DNA follows: TGTGCCAGCAGTCCCCAACTCAGGGGATCGGAGGAAAAACTGTTTTTT. Translated: CASSPQLRGSEEKLFF.

The V and J genes are TRBV11-2 and TRBJ1-3; TRBD1 might be the D (6 bases). The germline gives CDR1 SGHAT, CDR2 FQNNGV. Trimming pared 4 bases from V and 8 bases from J, leaving 18 bases between. This CDR3 is built from 15 residues. The CDR3 loop reads CASSSPWGLGDTIYF. DNA for the CDR3: TGTGCCAGCAGCTCCCCTTGGGGGCTGGGGGACACCATATATTTT.

The V gene is TRBV5-4, the J gene TRBJ1-1; no clear D gene. The germline V gene encodes CDR1 SGHNT and CDR2 YYREEE (reference sequence). Trimming took 2 bases from V and 4 from J, leaving 12 bases between them. The CDR3 loop spans 14 amino acids. CDR3 DNA sequence: TGTGCCAGCAGCTTTGGGGAGCCGGGCACTGAAGCTTTCTTT. Encoded protein: CASSFGEPGTEAFF.

The V call is TRBV19, the J call TRBJ1-3; D unclear. The V gene lost 8 bases and the J gene lost 4 bases, with 9 bases spanning the gap. Germline assignment: CDR1 LNHDA and CDR2 SQIVND (reference sequence). The CDR3 runs 12 residues. The CDR3 here is CASEEAGNTIYF. The CDR3 DNA is TGTGCCAGTGAGGAAGCAGGAAACACCATATATTTT.

J is TRBJ1-3 and V is TRBV19; 8 bases match TRBD1. J was trimmed by 0 bases and V by 3 bases; bases with no gene match: 4. CDR3 size: 16 residues. Germline CDR1 and CDR2: LNHDA and SQIVND (reference sequence). CDR3 in DNA: TGTGCCAGTAGTATTGGGACAGGAGCCTCTGGAAACACCATATATTTT. Protein product: CASSIGTGASGNTIYF.

This chain uses TRBV6-6 with TRBJ2-5, with D possibly being TRBD1 (6 bases). The CDR3 contains 15 residues. CDR1 is MNHNY and CDR2 is SVGAGI in the germline V gene (reference sequence). Deletions cut 2 bases from V and 1 base from J, with 11 bases between. The CDR3 protein is CASSYLQGPQETQYF. The CDR3 coding sequence is TGTGCCAGCAGTTACCTACAGGGACCCCAAGAGACCCAGTACTTC.